This T cell receptor (beta chain) was sequenced in a study of blood T cell repertoires in COVID-19. Study-wide context: Sites across the United States, Italy and Spain contributed samples from acute and convalescent COVID-19. PBMCs, B-cell-depleted T cells, or T cells were the source of the cDNA or gDNA that made up the material.

This clone was observed once. The V gene lost 5 bases and the J gene lost 8 bases, with 18 bases spanning the gap. The germline V gene encodes CDR1 SGHVS and CDR2 FNYEAQ. This CDR3 comprises 14 residues. In the study's own analysis: The assay estimated nucleated cells by amplifying reference gene primers. Method: immunoSEQ multiplex PCR; TCRdb's copy keeps in-frame clones and lacks some. From that table come the V and J calls and clone size; the DNA was used to work out D and trimming. The sample includes fewer than 250,000 clones, under 90% of them seen just once. The chain links TRBV7-6 to TRBJ1-2; D perhaps matches TRBD1 (6 bases). Sequenced material: peripheral blood. The TCR comes from a middle-aged woman with active or convalescent COVID-19. CDR3 in amino acids: CASSLDPGVEGYTF. The DNA for the CDR3 is TGTGCCAGCAGCCTCGACCCAGGGGTAGAGGGCTACACCTTC.